The rows below give T cell receptor beta chains drawn from one sample of a study of T-cell reconstitution after alpha-beta-depleted transplantation in children. TCRdb ran MiXCR on the PCR reads and lists one entry per CDR3 protein. Here the sample spans about 120,000 distinct CDR3 sequences, roughly 23% being singletons. This specimen was PBMCs, mostly from graft donor cells, taken 180 days after TCRalphabeta/CD19-depleted stem cell transplant. The receptors were sampled from a male patient between 2 and 9 years old who had a stem cell transplant for chronic granulomatous disease, so the T cells may come from the graft donor. CDR3s include the opening cysteine and the closing phenylalanine or tryptophan. D genes are given only for firm matches. Clone sizes are given selectively: once, few, many, or a class where the clone is expanded.

TRBD1 | many | TRBJ2-7 | TRBV5-1 | TGCGCCAGCAGCTCAGCCGGGACAGGGGTTTACGAGCAGTACTTC | CASSSAGTGVYEQYF
. | many | TRBJ2-7 | TRBV28 | TGTGCCAGCAGACGAGGGGTACGGGGGAGCTCCTACGAGCAGTACTTC | CASRRGVRGSSYEQYF
. | once | TRBJ2-1 | TRBV19 | TGTGCCAGTAGTAGCGGGAACTCCTACAATGAGCAGTTCTTC | CASSSGNSYNEQFF
. | many | TRBJ2-2 | TRBV18 | TGTGCCAGCTCACTCACTACCGGGTCACCGAACACCGGGGAGCTGTTTTTT | CASSLTTGSPNTGELFF
TRBD2 | . | TRBJ2-1 | TRBV5-6 | TGTGCCACTCATTGGGGACTAGATTACAATGAGCAGTTCTTC | CATHWGLDYNEQFF
. | few | TRBJ1-1 | TRBV10-3 | TGTGCCATCAGTCCATCCTTCTGGGGTGAAGCTTTCTTT | CAISPSFWGEAFF
. | few | TRBJ2-5 | TRBV7-2 | TGTGCCAGCAGCTTATCACACCAAGAGACCCAGTACTTC | CASSLSHQETQYF
. | many | TRBJ2-7 | TRBV29-1 | TGCAGCTCCGGGATTACGTCGGAGCAGTACTTC | CSSGITSEQYF
. | . | TRBJ2-2 | TRBV29-1 | TGCAGCGTTGAAGAAAGGGGGACGAACACCGGGGAGCTGTTTTTT | CSVEERGTNTGELFF
. | few | TRBJ2-3 | TRBV4-1 | TGCGCCAGCAGCCAAGATCGAGGTCTTAGCACAGATACGCAGTATTTT | CASSQDRGLSTDTQYF
. | . | TRBJ2-2 | TRBV11-2 | TGTGCCAGCAGCCCGGTATCTTTGAGATCCGCGAACACCGGGGAGCTGTTTTTT | CASSPVSLRSANTGELFF
. | . | TRBJ1-1 | TRBV20-1 | TGCAGTGCTAGAGACCAACTCGCGAACACTGAAGCTTTCTTT | CSARDQLANTEAFF